A single sample is the source of the 3 T cell receptor beta chains below, sequenced in a study of human T cells and chemical hapten exposure. TCRdb re-analysed the RACE reads in MiXCR, keeping a single row per CDR3 protein. The sample contains about 360,000 distinct CDR3 sequences, about 4.8% of which appear only once. Time point meaning: patch test 1, 2 weeks after DPC sensitization. Treatment reported: therapeutic diphenylcyclopropenone sensitization with weekly scalp DPC. The sample was whole blood, taken in connection with sensitization to the hapten diphenylcyclopropenone (DPC). These receptors were collected from a woman between 50 and 59 years old with alopecia areata. Some clones in this sample may be carry-over from other donors' samples.

This clonotype appeared a few times. The V call is TRBV29-1, the J call TRBJ2-3; TRBD1 aligns across 8 bases. The trim removed 7 bases at V and 8 bases at J, leaving 14 bases unmatched. Germline lookup yields CDR1 SQVTM and CDR2 ANQGSEA. The CDR3 sequence is 14 residues long. For the CDR3, the DNA is TGCAGCGGATGGACAGGGACCCTTCTAGGTACGCAGTATTTT. Translated, it gives CSGWTGTLLGTQYF.

The rearrangement links TRBV5-1 to TRBJ2-5; the D is unclear. V gave up 4 bases and J gave up 2 bases, with 9 bases separating them. In germline, CDR1 is SGHRS, CDR2 YFSETQ. CDR3 length: 13 residues. CDR3 sequence (DNA): TGCGCCAGCAGCACAAGACCGCAAGAGACCCAGTACTTC. Protein: CASSTRPQETQYF.

This clonotype was seen repeatedly, ten times or more. This sequence joins TRBV4-1 and TRBJ1-1; D possibly corresponds to TRBD1 (6 bases). The V end was cut by 2 bases, the J end by 0 bases, with 19 bases between. This CDR3 has 18 residues. Per the germline V gene, CDR1 is MGHRA and CDR2 is YSYEKL. CDR3 sequence (DNA): TGCGCCAGCAGCCAAAGGACAGCTGGGACATCCATGAACACTGAAGCTTTCTTT. This gives the protein CASSQRTAGTSMNTEAFF.